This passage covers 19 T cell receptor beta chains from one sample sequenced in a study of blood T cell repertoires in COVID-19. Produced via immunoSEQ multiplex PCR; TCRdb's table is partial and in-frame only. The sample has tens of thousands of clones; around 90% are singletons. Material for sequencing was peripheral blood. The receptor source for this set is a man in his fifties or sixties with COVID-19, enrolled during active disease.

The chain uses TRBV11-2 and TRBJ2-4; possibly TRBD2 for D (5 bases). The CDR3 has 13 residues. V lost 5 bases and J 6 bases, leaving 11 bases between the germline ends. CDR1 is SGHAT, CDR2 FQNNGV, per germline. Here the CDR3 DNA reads TGTGCCAGCAGCCGTAGCGCGGCAAACATTCAGTACTTC. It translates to CASSRSAANIQYF.

CDR3 bases: TGTGCCAGTAGTATCCGGACAAGGACTAACTATGGCTACACCTTC. This gives the protein CASSIRTRTNYGYTF. The V call is TRBV19, the J call TRBJ1-2, with a possible D match to TRBD1 (5 bases). The CDR3 is made up of 15 amino acids. Germline V lookup: CDR1 LNHDA, CDR2 SQIVND (reference sequence). Trimming cost V 3 bases and J 0 bases, with 11 bases left between them.

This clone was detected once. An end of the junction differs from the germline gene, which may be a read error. CDR3 DNA: TGTGCCATCAGGGATACAGGGGGCCTGAACGCTGAAGCTTTCTTT. Its protein is CAIRDTGGLNAEAFF. The chain carries TRBV10-3 and TRBJ1-1, with 9 bases identical to TRBD1. Per germline, CDR1 ENHRY and CDR2 SYGVKD. CDR3 length: 15 residues.

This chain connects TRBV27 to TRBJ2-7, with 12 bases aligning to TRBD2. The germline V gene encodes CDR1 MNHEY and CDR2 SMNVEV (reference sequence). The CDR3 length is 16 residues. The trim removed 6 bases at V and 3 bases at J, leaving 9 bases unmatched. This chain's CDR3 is CASRRLAGVSYYEQYF. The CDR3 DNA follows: TGTGCCAGCAGACGACTAGCGGGAGTCTCCTACTACGAGCAGTACTTC.

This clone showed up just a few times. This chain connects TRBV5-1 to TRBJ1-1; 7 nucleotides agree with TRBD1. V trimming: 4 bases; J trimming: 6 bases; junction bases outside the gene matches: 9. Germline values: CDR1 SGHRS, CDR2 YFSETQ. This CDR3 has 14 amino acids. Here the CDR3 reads CASSATTGVSEAFF. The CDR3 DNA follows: TGCGCCAGCAGCGCGACCACAGGGGTCTCTGAAGCTTTCTTT. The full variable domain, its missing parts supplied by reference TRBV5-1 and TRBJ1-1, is KAGVTQTPRYLIKTRGQQVTLSCSPISGHRSVSWYQQTPGQGLQFLFEYFSETQRNKGNFPGRFSGRQFSNSRSEMNVSTLELGDSALYLCASSATTGVSEAFFGQGTRLTVV.

CDR3 nucleotides: TGCGCCAGCAGCCAAGAGCCGGGAGTGGAAAACGAGCAGTACTTC. Protein product: CASSQEPGVENEQYF. The genes are TRBV4-3 and TRBJ2-7; the D gene is possibly TRBD2 (6 bases). Germline V gene lookup returns CDR1 LGHNA and CDR2 YSLEER. The ends were cut back, 0 bases at V and 5 bases at J, with 14 bases in the middle. The CDR3 is 15 amino acids.

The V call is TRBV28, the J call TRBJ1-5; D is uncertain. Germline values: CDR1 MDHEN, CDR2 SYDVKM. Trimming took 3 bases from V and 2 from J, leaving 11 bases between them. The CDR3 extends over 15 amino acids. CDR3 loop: CASSFLVAGNQPQHF. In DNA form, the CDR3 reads TGTGCCAGCAGTTTCTTAGTAGCGGGCAATCAGCCCCAGCATTTT.

For the CDR3, the DNA is TGTGCCAGCAGCTCCTCGGCTAGCGGGGGCTCCTACGAGCAGTACTTC. Amino acids: CASSSSASGGSYEQYF. The chain is built from TRBV5-6 and TRBJ2-7; 10 bases match TRBD2. This CDR3 spans 16 amino acids. Per the germline V gene, CDR1 is SGHDT and CDR2 is YYEEEE. Germline trimming cut 3 bases from V and 0 bases from J; bases unmatched to any gene: 6.

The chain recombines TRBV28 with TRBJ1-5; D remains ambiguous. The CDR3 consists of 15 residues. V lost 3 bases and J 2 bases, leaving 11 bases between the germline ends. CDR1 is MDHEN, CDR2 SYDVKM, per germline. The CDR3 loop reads CASSLWALGNQPQHF. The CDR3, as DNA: TGTGCCAGCAGTTTGTGGGCGTTGGGCAATCAGCCCCAGCATTTT.

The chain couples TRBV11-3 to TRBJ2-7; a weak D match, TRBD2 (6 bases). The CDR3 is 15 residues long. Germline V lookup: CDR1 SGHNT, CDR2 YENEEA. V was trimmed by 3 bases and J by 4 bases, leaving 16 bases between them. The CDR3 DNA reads TGTGCCAGCAGCTTTGGTTTGGGGGGAAATTACGAGCAGTACTTC. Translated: CASSFGLGGNYEQYF. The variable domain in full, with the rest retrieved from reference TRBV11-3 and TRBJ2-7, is EAGVVQSPRYKIIEKKQPVAFWCNPISGHNTLYWYLQNLGQGPELLIRYENEEAVDDSQLPKDRFSAERLKGVDSTLKIQPAELGDSAVYLCASSFGLGGNYEQYFGPGTRLTVT.

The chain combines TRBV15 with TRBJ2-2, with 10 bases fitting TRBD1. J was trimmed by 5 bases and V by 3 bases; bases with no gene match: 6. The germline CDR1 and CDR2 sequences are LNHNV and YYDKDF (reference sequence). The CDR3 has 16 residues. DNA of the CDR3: TGTGCCACCAGCAGGGGGACAGGGGTAGAGACCGGGGAGCTGTTTTTT. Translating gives CATSRGTGVETGELFF.

The chain's CDR3 is CASSEGQGWQPQHF. The CDR3 region has the DNA TGTGCCAGCAGTGAAGGACAGGGCTGGCAGCCCCAGCATTTT. The chain combines TRBV6-1 with TRBJ1-5, with 7 bases aligning to TRBD1. Germline values: CDR1 MNHNS, CDR2 SASEGT. This CDR3 contains 14 residues. The J segment lost 7 bases and the V segment lost 1 base, leaving 4 bases of the junction unmatched.

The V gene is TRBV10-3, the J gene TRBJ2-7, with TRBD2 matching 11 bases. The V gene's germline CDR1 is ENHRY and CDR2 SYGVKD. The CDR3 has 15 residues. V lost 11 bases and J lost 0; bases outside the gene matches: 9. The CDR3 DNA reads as TGTGCCGTCAATAGCGGGAGGGAAGACTCCTACGAGCAGTACTTC. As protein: CAVNSGREDSYEQYF.

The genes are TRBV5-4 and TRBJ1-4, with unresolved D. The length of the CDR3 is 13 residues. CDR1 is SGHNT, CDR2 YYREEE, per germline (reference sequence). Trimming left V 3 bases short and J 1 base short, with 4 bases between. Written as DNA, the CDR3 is TGTGCCAGCAGCTCCGGAACTAATGAAAAACTGTTTTTT. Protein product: CASSSGTNEKLFF.

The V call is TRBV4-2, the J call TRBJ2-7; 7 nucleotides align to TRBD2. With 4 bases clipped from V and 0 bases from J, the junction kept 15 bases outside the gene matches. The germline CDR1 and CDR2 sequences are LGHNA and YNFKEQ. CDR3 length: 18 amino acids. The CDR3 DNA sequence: TGTGCCAGCAGCCCACGGGGGGTGGCGGGGATTAACTCCTACGAGCAGTACTTC. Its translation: CASSPRGVAGINSYEQYF.

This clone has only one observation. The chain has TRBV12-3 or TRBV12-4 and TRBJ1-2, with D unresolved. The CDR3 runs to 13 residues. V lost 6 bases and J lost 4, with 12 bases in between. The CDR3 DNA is TGTGCCAGCAGCTCCACACCATTCTATGGCTACACCTTC. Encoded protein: CASSSTPFYGYTF.

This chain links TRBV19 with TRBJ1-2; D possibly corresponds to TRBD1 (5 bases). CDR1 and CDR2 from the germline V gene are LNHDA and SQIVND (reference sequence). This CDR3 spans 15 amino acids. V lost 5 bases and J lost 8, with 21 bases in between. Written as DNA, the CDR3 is TGTGCCAGTAGTCAAACCGGGAGGACACCCGGAGGCTACACCTTC. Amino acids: CASSQTGRTPGGYTF.

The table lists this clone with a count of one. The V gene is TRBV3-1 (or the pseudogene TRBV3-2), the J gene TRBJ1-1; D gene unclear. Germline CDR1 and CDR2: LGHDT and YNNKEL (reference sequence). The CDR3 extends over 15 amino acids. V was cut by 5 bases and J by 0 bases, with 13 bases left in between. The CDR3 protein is CASSTHTKLNTEAFF. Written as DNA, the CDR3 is TGTGCCAGCAGCACCCACACGAAACTGAACACTGAAGCTTTCTTT.

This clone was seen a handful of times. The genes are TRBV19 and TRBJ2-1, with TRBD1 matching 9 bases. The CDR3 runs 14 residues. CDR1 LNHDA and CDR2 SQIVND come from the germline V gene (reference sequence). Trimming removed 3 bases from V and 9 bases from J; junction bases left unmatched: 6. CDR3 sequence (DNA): TGTGCCAGTAGTATTGGGGACAGGGAGGGTGAGCAGTTCTTC. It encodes CASSIGDREGEQFF.